Below, 28 T cell receptor beta chains from the same sample are listed, as sequenced in a study of T cell responses to AZD1222 COVID-19 vaccine. Measured with immunoSEQ multiplex PCR; TCRdb has only the in-frame clones, and not every one. In the table there are 80,000 to 100,000 clones, around 88% of which are singletons. The sample was peripheral blood, taken on day 0 of AZD1222 vaccination. These receptors came from an adult in good health.

The chain uses TRBV5-1 and TRBJ1-4; possibly TRBD1 for D (6 bases). The germline V gene has CDR1 SGHRS and CDR2 YFSETQ. The CDR3 loop spans 14 amino acids. The V gene lost 4 bases and the J gene lost 5 bases, with 12 bases spanning the gap. The CDR3 DNA reads TGCGCCAGCAGCGAACAGGGTCTAAATGAAAAACTGTTTTTT. As protein: CASSEQGLNEKLFF.

The chain employs TRBV18 and TRBJ2-2; D gene uncertain. The CDR3 length is 13 residues. Germline V gene sequence: CDR1 KGHSH, CDR2 LQKENI. Trimming took off 2 bases at V and 4 bases at J, with 5 bases between the two ends. In nucleotides, the CDR3 is TGTGCCAGCTCACCAGCCCCCACCGGGGAGCTGTTTTTT. Protein sequence: CASSPAPTGELFF. Full variable domain (rest looked up from reference TRBV18 and TRBJ2-2): NAGVMQNPRHLVRRRGQEARLRCSPMKGHSHVYWYRQLPEEGLKFMVYLQKENIIDESGMPKERFSAEFPKEGPSILRIQQVVRGDSAAYFCASSPAPTGELFFGEGSRLTVL.

The chain joins TRBV7-3 to TRBJ2-1, with D possibly matching TRBD1 (6 bases). Germline CDR1 and CDR2: SGHTA and FQGTGA. The CDR3 consists of 14 residues. Trimming removed 6 bases at V and 5 bases at J, with 14 bases between. This CDR3 is CASSLAGVDNEQFF. CDR3 in DNA: TGTGCCAGCAGTTTAGCAGGGGTGGACAATGAGCAGTTCTTC.

The V gene is TRBV28, the J gene TRBJ2-1, with D unresolved. CDR1 is MDHEN, CDR2 SYDVKM, per germline. Deletions cut 8 bases from V and 2 bases from J, with 10 bases between. CDR3 length equals 13 residues. The CDR3 spells CASVTAPYNEQFF. For the CDR3, the DNA is TGTGCCAGCGTCACGGCCCCCTACAATGAGCAGTTCTTC. The full variable domain, its missing parts supplied by reference TRBV28 and TRBJ2-1, is DVKVTQSSRYLVKRTGEKVFLECVQDMDHENMFWYRQDPGLGLRLIYFSYDVKMKEKGDIPEGYSVSREKKERFSLILESASTNQTSMYLCASVTAPYNEQFFGPGTRLTVL.

The chain couples TRBV25-1 to TRBJ2-1; TRBD2 might be the D (5 bases). V was clipped by 4 bases and J by 5 bases, with 12 bases between them. Germline CDR1 is MGHDK and CDR2 is SYGVNS. The CDR3 length is 14 residues. The CDR3 DNA follows: TGTGCCAGCAGTGGGCCCCGAGGGAACAATGAGCAGTTCTTC. This gives the protein CASSGPRGNNEQFF.

CDR3 in DNA: TGTGCCAGCAGCTTATACCCGGCGAGGGGCGCGAGCTATGGCTACACCTTC. Its protein is CASSLYPARGASYGYTF. V is TRBV7-3 and J is TRBJ1-2; possible D gene TRBD1, 5 bases. CDR1 and CDR2 (germline): SGHTA, FQGTGA. V shed 2 bases and J shed 4 bases, with 20 bases lying between them. The CDR3 loop spans 17 amino acids.

The rearrangement uses TRBV3-1 (or the pseudogene TRBV3-2) and TRBJ2-7; 8 bases are a match to TRBD2. This CDR3 region has 14 residues. V dropped 4 bases and J dropped 4; count of bases not matched to a gene: 6. Per germline, CDR1 LGHDT and CDR2 YNNKEL (reference sequence). The CDR3 nucleotides read TGTGCCAGCAGCCCCGCAGCGGGGGCTTACGAGCAGTACTTC. This sequence encodes CASSPAAGAYEQYF.

V gene TRBV2 combines with J gene TRBJ1-4; TRBD1 agrees at 7 bases. V shed 3 bases and J 8 bases; nucleotides not matched to a gene: 3. Germline lookup yields CDR1 SNHLY and CDR2 FYNNEI. This CDR3 comprises 13 residues. The CDR3 loop reads CASSDRDREKLFF. The CDR3 nucleotides are TGTGCCAGCAGTGATCGGGACAGAGAAAAACTGTTTTTT.

V is TRBV18 and J is TRBJ2-1, with D possibly TRBD1 on 5 matching bases. The V end was cut by 6 bases, the J end by 5 bases, with 17 bases between. This CDR3 contains 15 residues. CDR1 is KGHSH, CDR2 LQKENI, per germline. In nucleotides, the CDR3 is TGTGCCAGCTCCCCAGGGTCCTTACCGAACAATGAGCAGTTCTTC. Protein sequence: CASSPGSLPNNEQFF.

This chain connects TRBV28 to TRBJ2-7; D uncertain. The CDR3 consists of 13 residues. V dropped 3 bases and J dropped 0 bases, with 6 bases sitting between them. Germline V gene sequence: CDR1 MDHEN, CDR2 SYDVKM. CDR3 nucleotide sequence: TGTGCCAGCAGTTTGACTTTCTCCTACGAGCAGTACTTC. Residues: CASSLTFSYEQYF.

The chain has TRBV10-3 and TRBJ2-3; D gene unclear. Germline-derived CDR1 and CDR2 are ENHRY and SYGVKD. The ends were cut back, 0 bases at V and 4 bases at J, with 8 bases in the middle. The CDR3 extends over 14 amino acids. CDR3 residues: CAISESVGSDTQYF. In nucleotides, the CDR3 is TGTGCCATCAGTGAGTCCGTGGGCTCAGATACGCAGTATTTT.

The chain couples TRBV4-2 to TRBJ1-2; 8 nucleotides match TRBD1. The CDR3 is 15 residues long. V was clipped by 1 base and J by 7 bases; unmatched bases: 8. Germline values: CDR1 LGHNA, CDR2 YNFKEQ. CDR3 loop: CASSQGAGQGSGYTF. The CDR3 DNA reads as TGTGCCAGCAGCCAAGGTGCAGGACAGGGCAGTGGCTACACCTTC.

V is TRBV3-1 (or the pseudogene TRBV3-2) and J is TRBJ2-3; unclear D gene. CDR3 length: 15 amino acids. Germline V gives CDR1 LGHDT, CDR2 YNNKEL (reference sequence). V dropped 4 bases and J dropped 0 bases, with 11 bases sitting between them. Here the CDR3 reads CASSPTRTSTDTQYF. The CDR3 DNA follows: TGTGCCAGCAGCCCTACGCGGACCAGCACAGATACGCAGTATTTT.

The chain joins TRBV19 to TRBJ2-1; D gene ambiguous. V was cut by 6 bases and J by 8 bases, with 14 bases left in between. CDR1 is LNHDA, CDR2 SQIVND, per germline (reference sequence). The CDR3 is 13 amino acids. In nucleotides, the CDR3 is TGTGCCAGTAGGAAGGCCGTAGTCGATGAGCAGTTCTTC. Protein: CASRKAVVDEQFF.

Written as DNA, the CDR3 is TGTGCCAGCAGCTTACCGGGACAAAGTGAGCAGTTCTTC. Translation gives CASSLPGQSEQFF. This chain uses TRBV11-1 with TRBJ2-1; possible D gene TRBD1, 6 bases. The V end lost 2 bases, the J end lost 9 bases, and 11 bases lay between the germline ends. CDR3 length: 13 amino acids. Germline V lookup: CDR1 SGHAT, CDR2 FQDESV (reference sequence).

The CDR3 reads CASSSGLANEQFF. The DNA for the CDR3 is TGTGCCAGCAGCTCGGGACTCGCTAATGAGCAGTTCTTC. This sequence joins TRBV11-3 and TRBJ2-1; D may be TRBD2 (6 bases). CDR3 length equals 13 residues. Germline lookup yields CDR1 SGHNT and CDR2 YENEEA. Trimming removed 4 bases at V and 7 bases at J, with 11 bases between. The entire variable domain, with the rest obtained from reference TRBV11-3 and TRBJ2-1, is as follows: EAGVVQSPRYKIIEKKQPVAFWCNPISGHNTLYWYLQNLGQGPELLIRYENEEAVDDSQLPKDRFSAERLKGVDSTLKIQPAELGDSAVYLCASSSGLANEQFFGPGTRLTVL.

The rearrangement joins TRBV27 to TRBJ1-2, with 8 bases matching TRBD1. With V trimmed by 3 bases and J by 4 bases, 10 bases remained unmatched. The CDR3 is 16 amino acids. The germline V gene has CDR1 MNHEY and CDR2 SMNVEV (reference sequence). The CDR3 sequence: CASSFRPGGGGYGYTF. The CDR3 DNA reads as TGTGCCAGCAGTTTTCGCCCAGGGGGCGGTGGCTATGGCTACACCTTC.

V usage is TRBV5-4 and J usage is TRBJ1-3, with D unclear. Germline V gene data show CDR1 as SGHNT and CDR2 as YYREEE (reference sequence). The V end lost 4 bases, the J end lost 4 bases, and 9 bases lay between the germline ends. The CDR3 is made up of 13 amino acids. DNA of the CDR3: TGTGCCAGCAGCCTGGTGGGAGGAAACACCATATATTTT. As protein: CASSLVGGNTIYF. The variable domain in full, with the rest retrieved from reference TRBV5-4 and TRBJ1-3, is ETGVTQSPTHLIKTRGQQVTLRCSSQSGHNTVSWYQQALGQGPQFIFQYYREEENGRGNFPPRFSGLQFPNYSSELNVNALELDDSALYLCASSLVGGNTIYFGEGSWLTVV.

V usage is TRBV5-4 and J usage is TRBJ2-1; 8 bases map to TRBD2. J lost 3 bases, V lost 0 bases, and 5 bases had no gene match. CDR1 is SGHNT, CDR2 YYREEE, per germline (reference sequence). The CDR3 is made up of 16 amino acids. The CDR3 sequence is CASSLDGRALYNEQFF. In DNA, the CDR3 is TGTGCCAGCAGCTTGGACGGGAGGGCCCTCTACAATGAGCAGTTCTTC.

The chain couples TRBV5-5 to TRBJ1-3; tentative D call: TRBD1 (5 bases). The CDR3 contains 14 residues. V was clipped by 6 bases and J by 2 bases, with 12 bases between them. The V gene's germline CDR1 is SGHKS and CDR2 YYEKEE (reference sequence). This chain's CDR3 is CASTRTDTGNTIYF. The DNA for the CDR3 is TGTGCCAGCACCAGGACGGACACTGGAAACACCATATATTTT.

The chain joins TRBV5-6 to TRBJ2-3; TRBD2 agrees at 13 bases. In germline, CDR1 is SGHDT, CDR2 YYEEEE. The CDR3 totals 15 residues. V trimming: 4 bases; J trimming: 6 bases; junction bases outside the gene matches: 5. For the CDR3, the DNA is TGTGCCAGCAGCCCGCGGACTAGCGGGGGCGATACGCAGTATTTT. Translating gives CASSPRTSGGDTQYF.

This clone was counted a single time. This chain joins TRBV5-1 and TRBJ1-1; the D is unclear. V was cut by 4 bases and J by 1 base, with 20 bases left in between. Germline values: CDR1 SGHRS, CDR2 YFSETQ. The CDR3 spans 17 residues. The CDR3 sequence is CASSPAVLTGSNTEAFF. The CDR3 DNA reads as TGCGCCAGCAGCCCGGCGGTCCTTACGGGCTCGAACACTGAAGCTTTCTTT.

The V and J genes are TRBV3-1 (or the pseudogene TRBV3-2) and TRBJ2-2; the match to TRBD2 covers 11 bases. Germline V CDR1 and CDR2: LGHDT, YNNKEL (reference sequence). V was clipped by 4 bases and J by 5 bases; unmatched bases: 0. This CDR3 spans 14 amino acids. CDR3 in amino acids: CASSLAGGTGELFF. DNA of the CDR3: TGTGCCAGCAGCCTAGCGGGAGGGACCGGGGAGCTGTTTTTT.

J is TRBJ1-2 and V is TRBV5-1; 7 bases line up with TRBD1. Germline V gene data show CDR1 as SGHRS and CDR2 as YFSETQ. CDR3 length: 14 residues. V lost 4 bases, J lost 4 bases, and 7 bases stayed unmatched. The CDR3 nucleotides read TGCGCCAGCAGCAAAGACAGGGAGGGCTATGGCTACACCTTC. Its translation is CASSKDREGYGYTF. Variable domain in full (rest from reference TRBV5-1 and TRBJ1-2): KAGVTQTPRYLIKTRGQQVTLSCSPISGHRSVSWYQQTPGQGLQFLFEYFSETQRNKGNFPGRFSGRQFSNSRSEMNVSTLELGDSALYLCASSKDREGYGYTFGSGTRLTVV.

This clone was seen a handful of times. The V call is TRBV2, the J call TRBJ2-7; unclear D gene. Germline CDR1 and CDR2: SNHLY and FYNNEI. V dropped 7 bases and J dropped 6 bases, with 16 bases sitting between them. The CDR3 covers 13 residues. Here the CDR3 reads CASTTDQRREQYF. The CDR3 DNA follows: TGTGCCAGCACCACGGACCAAAGGCGCGAGCAGTACTTC.

The chain has TRBV6-5 and TRBJ1-6, with D possibly being TRBD1 (6 bases). Trimming took 6 bases from V and 3 from J, leaving 12 bases between them. CDR3 length: 15 residues. The germline CDR1 and CDR2 sequences are MNHEY and SVGAGI. The DNA for the CDR3 is TGTGCCAGCAGAGAGAACAGGGACTATAATTCACCCCTCCACTTT. Amino acid sequence: CASRENRDYNSPLHF.

The chain is built from TRBV27 and TRBJ1-2; D gene unclear. V shed 7 bases and J shed 8 bases, with 17 bases lying between them. The CDR3 covers 13 residues. Germline V gene data show CDR1 as MNHEY and CDR2 as SMNVEV (reference sequence). CDR3: CASTQGPIDGYTF. CDR3 sequence (DNA): TGTGCCAGCACCCAAGGTCCGATCGACGGCTACACCTTC.

The rearrangement uses TRBV5-1 and TRBJ2-7, with 13 nucleotides matching TRBD2. This CDR3 is 15 amino acids long. Unmatched junction bases numbered 2, after V lost 4 bases and J lost 1 base. CDR1 SGHRS and CDR2 YFSETQ come from the germline V gene. The CDR3 DNA sequence: TGCGCCAGCAGCGCGGGACTAGCGGGATCCTACGAGCAGTACTTC. This codes for CASSAGLAGSYEQYF.